The next 20 T cell receptor beta chains were all read from a single sample in a study of blood T cell repertoires in COVID-19. Produced via immunoSEQ multiplex PCR; TCRdb's table is partial and in-frame only. Among around 180,000 clones listed, around nine tenths were seen once. Sequencing was done on a sample of peripheral blood. The receptor source for this set is a human donor in a cohort sampled during active COVID-19.

The chain carries TRBV28 and TRBJ2-7; no clear D gene. V was shortened by 6 bases and J by 7 bases, with 13 bases between the two germline ends. In germline, CDR1 is MDHEN, CDR2 SYDVKM. This CDR3 is 12 amino acids long. The CDR3 region has the DNA TGTGCCAGCAGACAGTCCGTCCTAGAGCAGTACTTC. Its protein product is CASRQSVLEQYF.

This chain connects TRBV27 to TRBJ2-7; D is unclear. Trimming cost V 0 bases and J 6 bases, with 12 bases left between them. Germline V gene data show CDR1 as MNHEY and CDR2 as SMNVEV (reference sequence). This CDR3 contains 14 residues. The CDR3 bases are TGTGCCAGCAGTTTATCATGGATATCGGGCGAGCAGTACTTC. Translation gives CASSLSWISGEQYF.

The chain carries TRBV6-1 and TRBJ2-7, with D perhaps TRBD1 (6 bases). The CDR3 spans 16 residues. CDR1 and CDR2 from the germline V gene are MNHNS and SASEGT. The V and J ends lost 4 bases and 2 bases respectively, with 18 bases between them. The CDR3 DNA follows: TGTGCCAGCAGTGGACCGACCGGGACACTGACCTACGAGCAGTACTTC. This encodes CASSGPTGTLTYEQYF.

This sequence joins TRBV14 and TRBJ1-6; tentatively, D is TRBD1 (5 bases). CDR3 length: 15 amino acids. Trimming removed 1 base from V and 6 bases from J, with 10 bases in between. Per germline, CDR1 SGHDN and CDR2 FVKESK. Here the CDR3 reads CASSQVGGVNSPLHF. CDR3 bases: TGTGCCAGCAGCCAAGTAGGAGGGGTTAATTCACCCCTCCACTTT.

The chain recombines TRBV19 with TRBJ1-5; the D gene is possibly TRBD1 (5 bases). Germline CDR1 LNHDA, CDR2 SQIVND (reference sequence). This CDR3 has 14 amino acids. Trimming took 8 bases from V and 2 from J, leaving 13 bases between them. Here the CDR3 DNA reads TGTGCCAGTGCCCAGGGTTCGGGCAATCAGCCCCAGCATTTT. It yields the protein CASAQGSGNQPQHF.

The CDR3 bases are TGTGCCACCAGGGCAGGGTCCTACACAGATACGCAGTATTTT. Residues: CATRAGSYTDTQYF. V is TRBV11-2 and J is TRBJ2-3; D may be TRBD1 (5 bases). This CDR3 comprises 14 residues. Germline loops: CDR1 SGHAT, CDR2 FQNNGV. The germline V and J ends were trimmed by 10 bases and 2 bases, with 16 bases remaining between them.

The chain joins TRBV27 to TRBJ1-6, with TRBD1 as a possible D gene (5 bases). The V end lost 2 bases, the J end lost 8 bases, and 19 bases lay between the germline ends. The CDR3 runs to 17 residues. Germline V gives CDR1 MNHEY, CDR2 SMNVEV (reference sequence). The CDR3 sequence: CASSLREGRGTYSPLHF. The CDR3, as DNA: TGTGCCAGCAGTTTAAGGGAGGGTCGAGGGACTTATTCACCCCTCCACTTT.

The chain couples TRBV12-3 or TRBV12-4 to TRBJ2-3; D not certain. Trimming removed 7 bases from V and 0 bases from J, with 5 bases in between. This CDR3 spans 12 amino acids. The CDR3 is CASTPSTDTQYF. CDR3 DNA: TGTGCCAGCACCCCTAGCACAGATACGCAGTATTTT.

The chain uses TRBV4-3 and TRBJ2-1, with 8 bases fitting TRBD2. The CDR3 loop spans 16 amino acids. With 2 bases clipped from V and 8 bases from J, the junction kept 11 bases outside the gene matches. CDR1 is LGHNA, CDR2 YSLEER, per germline. The CDR3 sequence: CASSQSVSGGFDEQFF. As DNA, the CDR3 is TGCGCCAGCAGCCAATCGGTCAGCGGGGGTTTCGATGAGCAGTTCTTC.

The V and J genes are TRBV10-1 and TRBJ2-3; 8 bases match TRBD2. The V segment lost 3 bases and the J segment 3 bases; nucleotides outside the gene matches: 5. CDR1 and CDR2 from the germline V gene are WNHNN and SYGVQD (reference sequence). The CDR3 is 15 amino acids. The CDR3 DNA sequence: TGCGCCAGCAGTGACCGGGGGGGCCGGACAGATACGCAGTATTTT. Protein sequence: CASSDRGGRTDTQYF.

This chain links TRBV28 with TRBJ2-7; 13 bases line up with TRBD2. The CDR3 spans 16 residues. Germline-derived CDR1 and CDR2 are MDHEN and SYDVKM. V was clipped by 6 bases and J by 1 base; unmatched bases: 6. The CDR3 region has the DNA TGTGCCAGCAGAGTTGGGGGACTAGCGGGATCCTACGAGCAGTACTTC. Translation gives CASRVGGLAGSYEQYF. Supplemented by reference TRBV28 and TRBJ2-7, the full variable domain reads DVKVTQSSRYLVKRTGEKVFLECVQDMDHENMFWYRQDPGLGLRLIYFSYDVKMKEKGDIPEGYSVSREKKERFSLILESASTNQTSMYLCASRVGGLAGSYEQYFGPGTRLTVT.

The chain employs TRBV27 and TRBJ2-1; the match to TRBD2 covers 13 bases. The J segment lost 5 bases and the V segment lost 6 bases, leaving 22 bases of the junction unmatched. Germline V gene sequence: CDR1 MNHEY, CDR2 SMNVEV (reference sequence). The CDR3 consists of 21 residues. As DNA, the CDR3 is TGTGCCAGCAGCCCGTCGAGTATGGTCAGGGCCGGACTAGCGGGAGACAATGAGCAGTTCTTC. Translating gives CASSPSSMVRAGLAGDNEQFF.

The CDR3 DNA reads as TGTGCCAGCCGTCTAGACAGGGACTGGAGCACTGAAGCTTTCTTT. This encodes CASRLDRDWSTEAFF. The rearrangement uses TRBV6-6 and TRBJ1-1; TRBD1 matches 7 bases. Germline CDR1 and CDR2: MNHNY and SVGAGI (reference sequence). Trimming removed 8 bases from V and 4 bases from J; junction bases left unmatched: 13. The CDR3 runs 15 residues.

The chain recombines TRBV5-1 with TRBJ2-3, with 8 nucleotides matching TRBD1. The CDR3 is 16 residues long. Germline assignment: CDR1 SGHRS and CDR2 YFSETQ. Trimming cost V 4 bases and J 4 bases; bases outside gene matches: 11. CDR3 in amino acids: CASSPYDRGSSDTQYF. In DNA form, the CDR3 reads TGCGCCAGCAGCCCGTATGACAGGGGATCATCAGATACGCAGTATTTT.

This chain connects TRBV19 to TRBJ2-7, with 9 bases matching TRBD1. Germline-derived CDR1 and CDR2 are LNHDA and SQIVND (reference sequence). J lost 7 bases, V lost 6 bases, and 7 bases had no gene match. This CDR3 is built from 13 residues. CDR3 loop: CASRPQGAREQYF. As DNA, the CDR3 is TGTGCCAGTAGACCACAGGGGGCAAGGGAGCAGTACTTC.

This clone was seen a single time. This chain links TRBV18 with TRBJ2-7, with 10 bases aligning to TRBD1. The germline V gene has CDR1 KGHSH and CDR2 LQKENI. This CDR3 is 16 amino acids long. V gave up 3 bases and J gave up 2 bases; unmatched junction bases: 7. The CDR3 sequence: CASSPATGTGAYEQYF. The CDR3 DNA reads TGTGCCAGCTCACCGGCCACCGGGACAGGGGCCTACGAGCAGTACTTC.

The J gene is TRBJ2-1, the V gene TRBV7-9; 9 bases fit TRBD2. The junction had 10 bases not matched to a gene; V was cut back by 3 bases and J by 10 bases. This CDR3 is 15 amino acids long. The germline V gene encodes CDR1 SEHNR and CDR2 FQNEAQ (reference sequence). The CDR3 sequence is CASSFRAGGGGEQFF. The CDR3 DNA follows: TGTGCCAGCAGCTTTAGAGCGGGAGGCGGAGGCGAGCAGTTCTTC.

The V gene is TRBV28, the J gene TRBJ1-1; D unresolved. Looked up from germline, CDR1 is MDHEN and CDR2 is SYDVKM. Between the trimmed V and J ends, which lost 2 bases and 2 bases, there was a span of 6 bases. CDR3 length equals 13 residues. This chain's CDR3 is CASSLPVNTEAFF. CDR3 in DNA: TGTGCCAGCAGTTTACCGGTAAACACTGAAGCTTTCTTT.

The gene calls are TRBV6-2 or TRBV6-3 and TRBJ1-5; D ambiguous. The germline V and J ends were trimmed by 5 bases and 2 bases, with 7 bases remaining between them. In germline, CDR1 is MNHEY, CDR2 SVGEGT. This CDR3 is built from 13 residues. CDR3 sequence reads: CASSLAGNQPQHF. The DNA of the CDR3 is TGTGCCAGCAGTCTGGCCGGCAATCAGCCCCAGCATTTT.

The J gene is TRBJ1-1, the V gene TRBV6-5; TRBD1 aligns across 7 bases. Unmatched junction bases numbered 3, after V lost 1 base and J lost 4 bases. The germline V gene has CDR1 MNHEY and CDR2 SVGAGI. The length of the CDR3 is 14 residues. In DNA, the CDR3 is TGTGCCAGCAGTTACTTGACAGGGTCCACTGAAGCTTTCTTT. Amino acids: CASSYLTGSTEAFF.